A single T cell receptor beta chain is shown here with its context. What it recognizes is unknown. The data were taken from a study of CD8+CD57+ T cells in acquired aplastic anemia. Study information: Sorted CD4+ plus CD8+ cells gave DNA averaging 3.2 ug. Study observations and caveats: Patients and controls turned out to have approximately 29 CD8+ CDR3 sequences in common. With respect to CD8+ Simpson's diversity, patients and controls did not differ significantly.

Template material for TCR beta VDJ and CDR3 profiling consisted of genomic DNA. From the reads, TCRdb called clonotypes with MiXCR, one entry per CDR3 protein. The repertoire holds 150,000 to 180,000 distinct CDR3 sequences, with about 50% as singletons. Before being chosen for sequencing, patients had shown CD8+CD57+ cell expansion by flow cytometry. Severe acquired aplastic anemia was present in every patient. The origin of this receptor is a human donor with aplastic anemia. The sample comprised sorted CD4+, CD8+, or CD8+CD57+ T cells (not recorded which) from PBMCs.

The chain's CDR3 is CATSRDSQGAPQETQYF. CDR3 nucleotides: TGTGCCACCAGCAGAGATAGCCAGGGGGCCCCCCAAGAGACCCAGTACTTC. This sequence joins TRBV15 and TRBJ2-5, with TRBD1 identical over 8 bases. V shed 0 bases, J shed 1 base, and the junction held 7 bases outside the gene matches. The germline V gene has CDR1 LNHNV and CDR2 YYDKDF (reference sequence). This CDR3 is 17 amino acids long.